These 10 T cell receptor beta chains share one sample of origin, sequenced in a study of blood T cell repertoires in COVID-19. Some clones are missing from TCRdb's copy, which holds only in-frame ones; the method was immunoSEQ multiplex PCR. The sample holds some 300,000 clones, around nine tenths seen once. The specimen was PBMCs or T cells enriched from blood (not recorded which). The receptors derive from a woman aged 45-60 years who had been exposed to COVID-19.

The chain recombines TRBV10-1 with TRBJ2-5, with TRBD2 matching over 14 bases. V trimming: 3 bases; J trimming: 7 bases; junction bases outside the gene matches: 7. In germline, CDR1 is WNHNN, CDR2 SYGVQD (reference sequence). There are 16 residues in the CDR3. Here the CDR3 reads CASSDPTSGGVGTQYF. CDR3 DNA: TGCGCCAGCAGTGATCCGACTAGCGGGGGGGTTGGGACCCAGTACTTC.

V and J are TRBV5-6 and TRBJ1-2; D perhaps matches TRBD1 (5 bases). V lost 4 bases and J lost 8, with 15 bases in between. The germline CDR1 and CDR2 sequences are SGHDT and YYEEEE. The CDR3 has 13 amino acids. The CDR3 coding sequence is TGTGCCAGCAGCGCTGACAGCCGGCTGGGCTACACCTTC. It specifies CASSADSRLGYTF. The full variable domain, its missing parts supplied by reference TRBV5-6 and TRBJ1-2, is DAGVTQSPTHLIKTRGQQVTLRCSPKSGHDTVSWYQQALGQGPQFIFQYYEEEERQRGNFPDRFSGHQFPNYSSELNVNALLLGDSALYLCASSADSRLGYTFGSGTRLTVV.

The J gene is TRBJ1-2, the V gene TRBV29-1, with D unresolved. This CDR3 has 11 amino acids. Trimming pared 4 bases from V and 5 bases from J, leaving 8 bases between. Germline CDR1 SQVTM, CDR2 ANQGSEA. CDR3 in DNA: TGCAGCGTTGCCGGGAATTATGGCTACACCTTC. Its protein product is CSVAGNYGYTF.

The chain links TRBV19 to TRBJ2-1; TRBD2 agrees at 10 bases. The CDR3 is made up of 18 amino acids. V shed 3 bases and J 4 bases; nucleotides not matched to a gene: 12. Per the germline V gene, CDR1 is LNHDA and CDR2 is SQIVND (reference sequence). The CDR3 region is CASSMGLYGSGGYNEQFF. CDR3 nucleotide sequence: TGTGCCAGTAGTATGGGGCTTTATGGTAGCGGGGGGTACAATGAGCAGTTCTTC.

V and J are TRBV11-2 and TRBJ1-2; 10 bases fit TRBD1. J lost 7 bases, V lost 3 bases, and 11 bases had no gene match. Germline lookup yields CDR1 SGHAT and CDR2 FQNNGV. This CDR3 region has 16 residues. Here the CDR3 DNA reads TGTGCCAGCAGCTTGGGACAGGGGACCCTCGGCGGTGGCTACACCTTC. Protein product: CASSLGQGTLGGGYTF. Variable domain in full (rest from reference TRBV11-2 and TRBJ1-2): EAGVAQSPRYKIIEKRQSVAFWCNPISGHATLYWYQQILGQGPKLLIQFQNNGVVDDSQLPKDRFSAERLKGVDSTLKIQPAKLEDSAVYLCASSLGQGTLGGGYTFGSGTRLTVV.

This rearrangement joins TRBV25-1 to TRBJ1-2, with 7 positions matching TRBD1. The CDR3 totals 14 residues. CDR1 is MGHDK and CDR2 is SYGVNS in the germline V gene. V gave up 4 bases and J gave up 7 bases; unmatched junction bases: 9. CDR3 sequence: CASSAPGTAFGYTF. The CDR3 nucleotides read TGTGCCAGCAGTGCCCCCGGGACAGCTTTTGGCTACACCTTC.

This clone was counted only a few times. The chain employs TRBV28 and TRBJ1-5; TRBD1 aligns across 9 bases. From germline, CDR1 is MDHEN and CDR2 SYDVKM. With V trimmed by 1 base and J by 9 bases, 10 bases remained unmatched. The CDR3 has 16 residues. Here the CDR3 reads CASSLYGQGYTRPQHF. The CDR3 region has the DNA TGTGCCAGCAGTTTATATGGACAGGGGTATACTAGGCCCCAGCATTTT.

The chain joins TRBV5-1 to TRBJ2-2; 10 bases line up with TRBD2. Trimming cost V 7 bases and J 6 bases; bases outside gene matches: 6. The V gene's germline CDR1 is SGHRS and CDR2 YFSETQ. CDR3 length equals 14 residues. In nucleotides, the CDR3 is TGCGCCAGCCAAGCGGGGGGGCCATCCGGGGAGCTGTTTTTT. Translating gives CASQAGGPSGELFF.

This chain links TRBV30 with TRBJ1-3, with a weak D call TRBD1 (5 bases). The CDR3 runs 15 residues. V was shortened by 2 bases and J by 2 bases, with 13 bases between the two germline ends. Germline V gene lookup returns CDR1 GTSNPN and CDR2 SVGIG (reference sequence). CDR3 coding DNA: TGTGCCTGGAGTCGCACAGGCGATGCTGGAAACACCATATATTTT. Translation gives CAWSRTGDAGNTIYF.

The genes are TRBV3-1 (or the pseudogene TRBV3-2) and TRBJ1-2, with TRBD1 identical over 8 bases. J was trimmed by 4 bases and V by 4 bases; bases with no gene match: 5. The length of the CDR3 is 14 residues. Germline CDR1 reads LGHDT; CDR2 reads YNNKEL (reference sequence). In DNA, the CDR3 is TGTGCCAGCAGCCTTCCGGGACAGGTCTATGGCTACACCTTC. It codes for CASSLPGQVYGYTF.